This T cell receptor (beta chain) was identified during a study of cytomegalovirus exposure and HLA in healthy donors. On the study more broadly: The 90 to 150 validation repertoires matched the roughly 700 first-cohort repertoires in platform, a later analysis reported.

Clones were sequenced by immunoSEQ multiplex PCR, and TCRdb holds only the in-frame ones, with some missing. Of 97,000 or so clones in the sample, 85% to 95% were seen once. About this clone itself: The antigen remains unidentified.

Points from the study as a whole: First-cohort TCR clusters were later found to tend to co-occur in the 90 to 150 validation repertoires.

Trimming cost V 4 bases and J 0 bases, with 14 bases left between them. This CDR3 is 15 amino acids long. Germline-derived CDR1 and CDR2 are SGHRS and YFSETQ. Sequencing used PBMCs. This TCR was sampled from a woman in her late teens or twenties in good health and CMV-seronegative. This chain joins TRBV5-1 and TRBJ2-7, with unresolved D. Written as DNA, the CDR3 is TGCGCCAGCAGCCCCGAGATGCAGGTCTCCTACGAGCAGTACTTC. This codes for CASSPEMQVSYEQYF.